The clone carrying this TCR beta chain was counted many times. Its antigen is not identified. As processed by the authors: Samples ranged from roughly 23,224 to 700,000 TCRs, with a median of roughly 93,000. TCRdb analysed the RACE reads with MiXCR anew, one entry per CDR3 protein. V and J calls and clone size were set by TCRdb, not the authors. Of some 65,000 distinct CDR3 sequences in the sample, roughly 6.1% were seen once. Time point here: healthy volunteer bleed at 6 weeks. Researchers extracted total RNA from unfractionated whole blood. This entry is derived from a study of human T cells and chemical hapten exposure. Study-level information: TCR yields differed between samples (mainly from small differences in pooled library volume). Overall study findings and caveats: Among TCRs, those above 1 in 1000 frequency were unaffected by DPC sensitization.

Between the trimmed V and J ends, which lost 5 bases and 6 bases, there was a span of 11 bases. This CDR3 contains 12 residues. Germline assignment: CDR1 SGHTA and CDR2 FQGNSA. The V gene is TRBV7-2, the J gene TRBJ2-7; D remains ambiguous. What was sequenced was whole blood. The clonotype was recovered from a female donor in good health. Some clones in this sample may be carry-over from other donors' samples. CDR3 in DNA: TGTGCCAGCAGCGGCGATCGTACCGAGCAGTACTTC. Its translation: CASSGDRTEQYF.